This TCR beta chain was sequenced in a study of T-cell reconstitution after alpha-beta-depleted transplantation in children (dated by TCRdb to about 2016). Regarding the research as a whole: T-cell immune reconstitution after TCRalphabeta/CD19-depleted allogeneic hematopoietic cell transplantation in children was quantitatively tracked in the study by means of TCR repertoire profiling.

The library came from PCR. Sequencing took place on an Illumina HiSeq 2500. Molecular barcoding was employed in the preparation of TCR libraries, with unique molecular identifiers being used to normalize TCRbeta repertoire quantification. Starting from the raw public reads, TCRdb applied fastp trimming at Q25, assembled clones with MiXCR and retained in-frame beta chains. Each CDR3 protein gets just one entry, which takes the most common genes and DNA from the rows behind it. In this sample the table shows 450,000 to 600,000 distinct CDR3 sequences, 32% of which occur a single time. Together, the top ten hold 2% to 2.5% of the sample. Reading from cysteine to phenylalanine, the CDR3 counts 14 amino acids. CDR3 DNA is the only sequence kept; it has 42 bases, read in frame from the first base. Trimming at the junction amounts to 5 bases on V and 6 bases on J, and the germline ends lie 15 bases apart. From the germline V gene (reference sequence), CDR1 is LNHDA and CDR2 is SQIVND.

This clonotype was seen a handful of times. Its specific antigen is unknown. No base quality values were provided; no much bigger clone lies one nucleotide off. Sample: PBMCs from the stem cell graft donor, taken from the stem cell graft. The receptor's source is a human donor who donated a stem cell graft to a child with aplastic anemia. The chain uses TRBV19 and TRBJ2-3; the D gene is possibly TRBD2, with 6 bases matching. The DNA reads TGTGCCAGTAGTTTTCCCGGGGGTGGTGATACGCAGTATTTT. This encodes CASSFPGGGDTQYF.